These T cell receptor beta chains were read from a single sample in a study of blood T cell repertoires in COVID-19. The method was immunoSEQ multiplex PCR; TCRdb's version includes in-frame clones alone and lacks a portion of them. The sample records a few hundred thousand clones, approximately 85% being singletons. Sequencing input: peripheral blood. The origin of the receptors is a man aged 50 to 60 with active or convalescent COVID-19. The conserved cysteine and the conserved F or W are not part of the CDR3 here. Each record gives: V gene, D gene, J gene, CDR3 protein. D genes are given only for firm matches.

v_gene: TRBV7-9; d_gene: -; j_gene: TRBJ2-7; CDR3aa: ASSLPLLEAEQY
v_gene: TRBV19; d_gene: TRBD2; j_gene: TRBJ2-1; CDR3aa: ASSPRREIHEQF
v_gene: TRBV24-1; d_gene: TRBD1; j_gene: TRBJ2-2; CDR3aa: ATSEGQGHAGELF
v_gene: TRBV7-9; d_gene: -; j_gene: TRBJ1-2; CDR3aa: ASSSNVGYT
v_gene: TRBV19; d_gene: TRBD2; j_gene: TRBJ2-2; CDR3aa: ASSIESSGSRELF
v_gene: TRBV2; d_gene: TRBD2; j_gene: TRBJ2-1; CDR3aa: ASSRASGQNEQF
v_gene: TRBV5-1; d_gene: TRBD1; j_gene: TRBJ2-5; CDR3aa: ASSLPGQQETQY
v_gene: TRBV28; d_gene: TRBD1; j_gene: TRBJ1-2; CDR3aa: ASSIPGQGAWGYT
v_gene: TRBV9; d_gene: TRBD2; j_gene: TRBJ2-3; CDR3aa: ASSVLTSGDTQY
v_gene: TRBV29-1; d_gene: -; j_gene: TRBJ1-2; CDR3aa: SVELGAGYGYT
v_gene: TRBV18; d_gene: -; j_gene: TRBJ1-3; CDR3aa: ASSPDRISGNTIY
v_gene: TRBV29-1; d_gene: -; j_gene: TRBJ2-4; CDR3aa: SALADLRQNIQY
v_gene: TRBV20-1; d_gene: -; j_gene: TRBJ2-3; CDR3aa: SASLRKRGTDTQY
v_gene: TRBV4-2; d_gene: TRBD1; j_gene: TRBJ2-3; CDR3aa: ASSQELGQGGTDTQY
v_gene: TRBV28; d_gene: TRBD1; j_gene: TRBJ1-1; CDR3aa: ASRVDRASLNYREAF
v_gene: TRBV27; d_gene: TRBD2; j_gene: TRBJ2-7; CDR3aa: ASRSLAGGRFPYEQY
v_gene: TRBV9; d_gene: -; j_gene: TRBJ2-5; CDR3aa: ASSVGTDPQETQY
v_gene: TRBV5-1; d_gene: -; j_gene: TRBJ1-1; CDR3aa: ASSFRQSEVMNTEAF
v_gene: TRBV27; d_gene: -; j_gene: TRBJ1-1; CDR3aa: ASSLDRMNTEAF
v_gene: TRBV27; d_gene: -; j_gene: TRBJ1-1; CDR3aa: ASSPNSGTEAF
v_gene: TRBV18; d_gene: TRBD2; j_gene: TRBJ2-1; CDR3aa: ASSPTIAGTVDEQF
v_gene: TRBV5-4; d_gene: -; j_gene: TRBJ1-2; CDR3aa: ASSFQAGEKGYT
v_gene: TRBV6-5; d_gene: TRBD1; j_gene: TRBJ2-3; CDR3aa: ASSDRGQTDTQY
v_gene: TRBV27; d_gene: -; j_gene: TRBJ1-6; CDR3aa: ASRDGSIQFSPLH
v_gene: TRBV19; d_gene: TRBD1; j_gene: TRBJ2-1; CDR3aa: ASSIRGDRGLRSEQF
v_gene: TRBV10-3; d_gene: TRBD1; j_gene: TRBJ1-2; CDR3aa: AISRDRDYGYT
v_gene: TRBV14; d_gene: -; j_gene: TRBJ1-2; CDR3aa: ASSPEVKTGGYT
v_gene: TRBV18; d_gene: -; j_gene: TRBJ1-3; CDR3aa: ASSPPGRYTGNTIY
v_gene: TRBV5-1; d_gene: -; j_gene: TRBJ2-6; CDR3aa: ASGITGTGANVLT
v_gene: TRBV7-9; d_gene: -; j_gene: TRBJ1-2; CDR3aa: ASSPSPPQDLSGYT
v_gene: TRBV6-2/TRBV6-3; d_gene: -; j_gene: TRBJ1-5; CDR3aa: ASSSLDRPLNQPQH
v_gene: TRBV12-3/TRBV12-4; d_gene: -; j_gene: TRBJ1-1; CDR3aa: ASSLRGLEAF
v_gene: TRBV11-2; d_gene: TRBD2; j_gene: TRBJ2-2; CDR3aa: ASSLESGAGLF
v_gene: TRBV19; d_gene: -; j_gene: TRBJ2-2; CDR3aa: ASSIRSLYTGELF
v_gene: TRBV10-3; d_gene: -; j_gene: TRBJ2-2; CDR3aa: ASQPGETGELF
v_gene: TRBV19; d_gene: -; j_gene: TRBJ2-7; CDR3aa: ASSIPEKRQIPTGPSYEQY
v_gene: TRBV7-2; d_gene: -; j_gene: TRBJ1-1; CDR3aa: ASSLAGIEAF
v_gene: TRBV2; d_gene: -; j_gene: TRBJ1-1; CDR3aa: ASRTEGNTEAF
v_gene: TRBV19; d_gene: -; j_gene: TRBJ1-1; CDR3aa: ASSGRGLGTEAF
v_gene: TRBV21-1; d_gene: -; j_gene: TRBJ1-1; CDR3aa: ARGQGKKLGTEAF
v_gene: TRBV29-1; d_gene: -; j_gene: TRBJ2-2; CDR3aa: SVEGTSTGELF
v_gene: TRBV5-1; d_gene: TRBD2; j_gene: TRBJ2-7; CDR3aa: ASSLGLAAEQY
v_gene: TRBV29-1; d_gene: -; j_gene: TRBJ1-2; CDR3aa: SVPVHLDGYT
v_gene: TRBV28; d_gene: TRBD1; j_gene: TRBJ1-2; CDR3aa: ASSFDRAPGGYT
v_gene: TRBV3-1/TRBV3-2; d_gene: -; j_gene: TRBJ2-1; CDR3aa: ASSQARGYNEQF
v_gene: TRBV6-5; d_gene: -; j_gene: TRBJ1-6; CDR3aa: AARRGLNNSPLH
v_gene: TRBV6-1; d_gene: -; j_gene: TRBJ1-6; CDR3aa: ASCDTAGISPLH
v_gene: TRBV5-1; d_gene: TRBD2; j_gene: TRBJ2-7; CDR3aa: ASSTGTSGLYEQY
v_gene: TRBV10-3; d_gene: TRBD2; j_gene: TRBJ2-1; CDR3aa: AISEVASGAPEQF
v_gene: TRBV5-1; d_gene: TRBD1; j_gene: TRBJ1-1; CDR3aa: ASSLRGGAGSTEAF
v_gene: TRBV2; d_gene: -; j_gene: TRBJ2-1; CDR3aa: ASGVAVNNEQF
v_gene: TRBV12-3/TRBV12-4; d_gene: -; j_gene: TRBJ2-5; CDR3aa: ASSFLSDETQY
v_gene: TRBV5-1; d_gene: TRBD2; j_gene: TRBJ2-5; CDR3aa: ASSDGTTGLETQY